This T cell receptor (beta chain) was identified during a study of T-cell reconstitution after alpha-beta-depleted transplantation in children. V lost 0 bases to trimming and J lost 4 bases, with 17 bases between them. This CDR3 is built from 18 residues. Germline CDR1 SGHRS, CDR2 YFSETQ. General study results and limits: Several hundred expanded graft clones reportedly were the source of alpha-beta T cells about two months after transplant.

This clonotype has only a few counts. Its antigen is as yet unknown. Molecular barcoding with unique molecular identifiers was used for the TCRbeta library. TCRdb re-derived calls from the PCR reads in MiXCR, one entry per CDR3 protein. The profile covers about 830,000 distinct CDR3 sequences, with 15% to 20% appearing a single time and around 5.3% taken by the ten largest. The sequencing used PBMCs, mostly from graft donor cells, collected 360 days after TCRalphabeta/CD19-depleted stem cell transplant. The source of this sequence is a male patient younger than 18 who had a stem cell transplant for acute lymphoblastic leukemia, so the T cells may come from the graft donor. The chain joins TRBV5-1 to TRBJ1-6; maybe TRBD1 (6 bases). The CDR3 loop is CASSLVAVTGRYNSPLHF. CDR3 nucleotides: TGCGCCAGCAGCTTGGTTGCCGTGACAGGCCGATATAATTCACCCCTCCACTTT.